This TCR beta chain is drawn from a study of patients and donors after allogeneic stem cell transplantation. Germline loops: CDR1 MNHEY, CDR2 SMNVEV (reference sequence). The CDR3 loop spans 13 amino acids. V was pared by 8 bases and J by 1 base, with 11 bases between. TCRdb processed the RT-PCR reads anew with MiXCR; each CDR3 protein has one entry. The table includes some 40,000 distinct CDR3 sequences, more than 30% detected once. This chain uses TRBV27 with TRBJ1-1, with D uncertain. The receptor's source is a human donor who was either an allogeneic HSCT recipient or a stem cell or donor lymphocyte infusion donor (not recorded which). It is not recorded whose cells these are; they may come from a transplant donor. Sequenced: blood, either unsorted or a sorted T cell fraction (not recorded which). Here the CDR3 DNA reads TGTGCCAGCGCCCCAGATTGGAACACTGAAGCTTTCTTT. Its protein product is CASAPDWNTEAFF.